Described below is a single TCR beta chain sequence and its context. The antigen is not known. The sample is drawn from a study of cytomegalovirus exposure and HLA in healthy donors. The repertoire was sequenced with immunoSEQ multiplex PCR; TCRdb's copy has only in-frame clones and lacks some. The sample has 150,000 to 170,000 clones, about 86% seen once; the top ten hold approximately 20%. Whole-study results and caveats: The investigators catalogued 150 to 200 TCR beta chains as cytomegalovirus-associated.

Germline CDR1 is SGHVS and CDR2 is FQNEAQ. Trimming at V came to 0 bases and at J to 2 bases, leaving 5 bases not matched to a gene. This CDR3 comprises 17 residues. The sample taken for sequencing was PBMCs. The chain has TRBV7-8 and TRBJ2-3; 10 bases match TRBD2. The receptor comes from a man between 18 and 35 years old in good health and CMV-seropositive. CDR3 bases: TGTGCCAGCAGCTTAGCGTCCCTAGCGGGAGCCACAGATACGCAGTATTTT. Its protein product is CASSLASLAGATDTQYF.